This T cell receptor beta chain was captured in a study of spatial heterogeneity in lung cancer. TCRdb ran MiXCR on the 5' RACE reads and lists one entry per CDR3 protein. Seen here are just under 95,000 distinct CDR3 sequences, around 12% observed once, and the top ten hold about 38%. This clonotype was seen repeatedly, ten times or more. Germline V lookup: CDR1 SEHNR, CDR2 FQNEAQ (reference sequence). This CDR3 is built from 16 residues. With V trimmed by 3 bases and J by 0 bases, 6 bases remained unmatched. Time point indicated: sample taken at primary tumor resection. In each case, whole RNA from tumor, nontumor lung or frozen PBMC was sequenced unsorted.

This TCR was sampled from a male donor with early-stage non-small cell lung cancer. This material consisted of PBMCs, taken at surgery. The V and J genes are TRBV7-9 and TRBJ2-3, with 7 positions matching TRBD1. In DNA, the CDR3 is TGTGCCAGCAGCTTGGGCACAGGGGAAAGCACAGATACGCAGTATTTT. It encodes CASSLGTGESTDTQYF.